A single T cell receptor (beta chain) is shown here with its context. Antigen specificity is unknown. The DNA ends 3 residues before the CDR3 does, and the rest of the CDR3 is filled in from the germline J gene. This sample stems from a study of T cells in women clearing cervical HPV infection. Overall study: For cases, blood was sampled a median around 150 days after lesion detection, interquartile range roughly 90 to 230 days.

This CDR3 has 13 residues. Germline lookup yields CDR1 GTSNPN and CDR2 SVGIG (reference sequence). Trimming removed 2 bases from V and 4 bases from J, with 11 bases in between. Findings and limits, study-wide: It is unknown whether associations predate infection; no effector/memory or HPV-specific sorting.

The table came from immunoSEQ multiplex PCR; TCRdb's copy has only in-frame clones and leaves some out. This listing includes approximately 44,000 clones. The receptor comes from a woman aged 18-70 years with a cervical HPV16 infection that either progressed to CIN3+ or cleared (not recorded which). The sequencing input was blood buffy coat. The V and J genes are TRBV30 and TRBJ2-5, with a weak D call TRBD2 (5 bases). The CDR3 is CAWSRGLGETQYF. The covered CDR3 bases are TGTGCCTGGAGTAGAGGGTTAGGAGAGACC.